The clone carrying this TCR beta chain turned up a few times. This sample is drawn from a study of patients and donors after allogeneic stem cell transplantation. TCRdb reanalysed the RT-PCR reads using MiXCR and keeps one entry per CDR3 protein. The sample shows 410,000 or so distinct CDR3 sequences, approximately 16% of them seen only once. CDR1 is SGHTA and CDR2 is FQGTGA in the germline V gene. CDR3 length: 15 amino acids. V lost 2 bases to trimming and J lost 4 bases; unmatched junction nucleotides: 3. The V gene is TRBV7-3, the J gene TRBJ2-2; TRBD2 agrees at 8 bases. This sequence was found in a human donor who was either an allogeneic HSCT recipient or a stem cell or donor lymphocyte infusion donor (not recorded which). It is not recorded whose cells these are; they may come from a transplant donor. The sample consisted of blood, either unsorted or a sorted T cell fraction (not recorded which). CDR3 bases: TGTGCCAGCAGCTTACGGGGGGGCCGCACCGGGGAGCTGTTTTTT. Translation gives CASSLRGGRTGELFF.